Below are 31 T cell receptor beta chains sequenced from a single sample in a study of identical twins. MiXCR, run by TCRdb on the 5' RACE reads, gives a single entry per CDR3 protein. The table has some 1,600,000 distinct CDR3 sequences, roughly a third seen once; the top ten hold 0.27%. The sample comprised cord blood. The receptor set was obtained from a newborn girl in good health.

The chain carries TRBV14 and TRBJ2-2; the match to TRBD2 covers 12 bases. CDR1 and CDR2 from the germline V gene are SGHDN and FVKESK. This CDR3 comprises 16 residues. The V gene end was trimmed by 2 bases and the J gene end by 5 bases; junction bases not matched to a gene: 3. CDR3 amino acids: CASSQLAGGRTGELFF. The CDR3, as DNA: TGTGCCAGCAGCCAACTAGCGGGGGGGCGAACCGGGGAGCTGTTTTTT.

In DNA, the CDR3 is TGTGCCTGGAGAAACCCCTCAATTAGCACAGATACGCAGTATTTT. Translated: CAWRNPSISTDTQYF. The chain uses TRBV30 and TRBJ2-3, with no clear D. V was cut by 3 bases and J by 0 bases, with 13 bases left in between. Germline loops: CDR1 GTSNPN, CDR2 SVGIG (reference sequence). This CDR3 contains 15 residues. Looking up the rest from reference TRBV30 and TRBJ2-3 gives the full variable domain: SQTIHQWPATLVQPVGSPLSLECTVEGTSNPNLYWYRQAAGRGLQLLFYSVGIGQISSEVPQNLSASRPQDRQFILSSKKLLLSDSGFYLCAWRNPSISTDTQYFGPGTRLTVL.

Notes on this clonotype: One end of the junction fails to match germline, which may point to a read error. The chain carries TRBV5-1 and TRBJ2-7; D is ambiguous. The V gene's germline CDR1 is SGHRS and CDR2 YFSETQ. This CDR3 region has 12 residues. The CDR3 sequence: CVSSPDSYEQYF. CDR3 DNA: TGCGTCAGCAGCCCGGATTCCTACGAGCAGTACTTC.

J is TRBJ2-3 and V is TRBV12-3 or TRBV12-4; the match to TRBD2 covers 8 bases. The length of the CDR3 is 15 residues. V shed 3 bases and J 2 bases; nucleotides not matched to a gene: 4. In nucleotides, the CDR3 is TGTGCCAGCAGTTTCGCGCGGGGGGCCACAGATACGCAGTATTTT. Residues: CASSFARGATDTQYF.

The CDR3: CASRRLSGGVGDTQYF. Here the CDR3 DNA reads TGTGCCAGCAGAAGACTTAGCGGGGGGGTGGGAGATACGCAGTATTTT. The chain joins TRBV4-2 to TRBJ2-3; TRBD2 matches at 11 bases. The CDR3 contains 16 residues. Germline V gene data show CDR1 as LGHNA and CDR2 as YNFKEQ. Trimming removed 6 bases from V and 5 bases from J; junction bases left unmatched: 10.

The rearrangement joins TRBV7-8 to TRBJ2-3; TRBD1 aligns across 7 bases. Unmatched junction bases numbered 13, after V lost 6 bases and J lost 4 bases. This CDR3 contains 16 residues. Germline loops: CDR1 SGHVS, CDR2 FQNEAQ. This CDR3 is CASSSNRGVTADTQYF. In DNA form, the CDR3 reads TGTGCCAGCAGTTCTAACAGGGGAGTTACTGCAGATACGCAGTATTTT.

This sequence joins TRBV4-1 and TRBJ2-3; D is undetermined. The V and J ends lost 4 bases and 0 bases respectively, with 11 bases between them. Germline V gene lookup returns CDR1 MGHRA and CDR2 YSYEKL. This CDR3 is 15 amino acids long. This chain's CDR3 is CASSPQPPSTDTQYF. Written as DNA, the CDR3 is TGCGCCAGCAGCCCCCAGCCGCCTAGCACAGATACGCAGTATTTT.

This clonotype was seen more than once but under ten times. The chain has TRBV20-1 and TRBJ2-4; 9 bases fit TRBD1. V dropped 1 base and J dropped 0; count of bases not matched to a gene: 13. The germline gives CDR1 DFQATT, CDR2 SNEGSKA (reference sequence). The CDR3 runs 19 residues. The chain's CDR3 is CSARVGTGMMGIAKNIQYF. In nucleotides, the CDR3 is TGCAGTGCTAGAGTGGGGACAGGGATGATGGGGATAGCCAAAAACATTCAGTACTTC.

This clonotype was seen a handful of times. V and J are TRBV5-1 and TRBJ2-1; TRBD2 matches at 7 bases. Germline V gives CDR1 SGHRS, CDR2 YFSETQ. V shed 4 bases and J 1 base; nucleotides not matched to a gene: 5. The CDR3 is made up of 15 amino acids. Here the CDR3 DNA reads TGCGCCAGCAGCAGCGAGCGGGGTTCCTACAATGAGCAGTTCTTC. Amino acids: CASSSERGSYNEQFF.

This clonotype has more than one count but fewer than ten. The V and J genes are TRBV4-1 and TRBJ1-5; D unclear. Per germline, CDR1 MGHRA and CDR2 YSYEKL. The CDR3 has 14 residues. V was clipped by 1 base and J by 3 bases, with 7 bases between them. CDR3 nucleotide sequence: TGCGCCAGCAGCCAAGTGGTAGTCAATCAGCCCCAGCATTTT. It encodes CASSQVVVNQPQHF.

The chain's CDR3 is CASSTTSGRANEQFF. CDR3 DNA sequence: TGTGCCAGCAGTACTACTAGCGGGAGGGCTAATGAGCAGTTCTTC. The chain links TRBV6-5 to TRBJ2-1; 13 bases fit TRBD2. The CDR3 has 15 residues. J was trimmed by 7 bases and V by 5 bases; bases with no gene match: 5. Germline V gene data show CDR1 as MNHEY and CDR2 as SVGAGI.

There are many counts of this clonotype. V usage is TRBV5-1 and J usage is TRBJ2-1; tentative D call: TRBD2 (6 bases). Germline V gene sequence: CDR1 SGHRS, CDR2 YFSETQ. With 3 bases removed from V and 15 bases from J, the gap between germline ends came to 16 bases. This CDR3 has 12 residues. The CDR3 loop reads CASSSRGGLTFF. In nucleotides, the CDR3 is TGCGCCAGCAGCTCGCGTGGGGGACTTACGTTCTTC.

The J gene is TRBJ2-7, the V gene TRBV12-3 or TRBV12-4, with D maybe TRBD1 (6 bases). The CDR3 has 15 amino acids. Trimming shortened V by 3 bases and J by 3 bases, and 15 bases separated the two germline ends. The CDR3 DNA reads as TGTGCCAGCAGTTTTCTCTTGGACAGACGCTACGAGCAGTACTTC. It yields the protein CASSFLLDRRYEQYF.

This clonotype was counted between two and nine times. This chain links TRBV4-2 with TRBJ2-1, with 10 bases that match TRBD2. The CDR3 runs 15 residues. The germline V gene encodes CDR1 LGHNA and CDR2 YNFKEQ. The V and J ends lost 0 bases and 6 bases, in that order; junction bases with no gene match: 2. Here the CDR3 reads CASSQESGRGNEQFF. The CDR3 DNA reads TGTGCCAGCAGCCAAGAAAGCGGGAGGGGCAATGAGCAGTTCTTC.

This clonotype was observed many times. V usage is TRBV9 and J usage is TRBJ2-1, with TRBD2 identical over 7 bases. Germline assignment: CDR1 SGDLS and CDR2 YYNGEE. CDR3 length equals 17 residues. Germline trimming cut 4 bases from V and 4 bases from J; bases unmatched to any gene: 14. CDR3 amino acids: CASSPRPSGRTYNEQFF. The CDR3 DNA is TGTGCCAGCAGCCCCCGCCCTAGCGGCAGGACATACAATGAGCAGTTCTTC.

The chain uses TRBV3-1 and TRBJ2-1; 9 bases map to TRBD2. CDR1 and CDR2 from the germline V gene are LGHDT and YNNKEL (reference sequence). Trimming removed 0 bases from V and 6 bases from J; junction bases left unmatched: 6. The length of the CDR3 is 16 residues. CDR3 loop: CASSQDRLAGTNEQFF. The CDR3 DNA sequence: TGTGCCAGCAGCCAAGATCGCCTAGCGGGAACCAATGAGCAGTTCTTC.

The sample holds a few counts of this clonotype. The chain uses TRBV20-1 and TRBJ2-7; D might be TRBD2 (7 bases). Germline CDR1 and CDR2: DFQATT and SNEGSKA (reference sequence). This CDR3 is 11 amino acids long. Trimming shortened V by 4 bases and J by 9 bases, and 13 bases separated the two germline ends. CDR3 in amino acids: CSATQGRGQYF. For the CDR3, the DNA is TGCAGTGCTACGCAGGGGAGGGGGCAGTACTTC.

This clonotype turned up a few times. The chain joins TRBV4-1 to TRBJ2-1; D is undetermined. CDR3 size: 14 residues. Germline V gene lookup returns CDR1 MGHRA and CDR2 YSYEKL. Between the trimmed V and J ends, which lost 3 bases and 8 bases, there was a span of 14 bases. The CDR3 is CASSHALKLDEQFF. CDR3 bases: TGCGCCAGCAGCCACGCCCTGAAACTGGATGAGCAGTTCTTC.

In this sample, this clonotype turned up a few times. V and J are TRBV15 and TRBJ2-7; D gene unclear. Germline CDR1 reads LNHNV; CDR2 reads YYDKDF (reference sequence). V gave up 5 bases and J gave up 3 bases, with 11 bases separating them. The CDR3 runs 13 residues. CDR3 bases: TGTGCCACCAGCCGTGGTTCATTCTACGAGCAGTACTTC. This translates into CATSRGSFYEQYF. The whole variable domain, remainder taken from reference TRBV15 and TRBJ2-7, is DAMVIQNPRYQVTQFGKPVTLSCSQTLNHNVMYWYQQKSSQAPKLLFHYYDKDFNNEADTPDNFQSRRPNTSFCFLDIRSPGLGDTAMYLCATSRGSFYEQYFGPGTRLTVT.

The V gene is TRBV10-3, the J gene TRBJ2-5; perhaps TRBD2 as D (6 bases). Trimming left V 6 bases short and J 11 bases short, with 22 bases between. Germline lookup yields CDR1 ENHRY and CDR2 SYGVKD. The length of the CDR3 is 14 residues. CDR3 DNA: TGTGCCATCAGGAGCGGTGGAGGAGGGCATGAGCAGTACTTC. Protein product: CAIRSGGGGHEQYF.

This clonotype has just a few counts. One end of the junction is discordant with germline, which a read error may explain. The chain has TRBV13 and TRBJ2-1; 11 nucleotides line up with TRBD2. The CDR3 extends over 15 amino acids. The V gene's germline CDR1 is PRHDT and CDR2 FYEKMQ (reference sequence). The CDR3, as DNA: TGTGCCAGCAGCCACACTAGCGGGAGCTACAATGAGCGGTTCTTC. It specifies CASSHTSGSYNERFF.

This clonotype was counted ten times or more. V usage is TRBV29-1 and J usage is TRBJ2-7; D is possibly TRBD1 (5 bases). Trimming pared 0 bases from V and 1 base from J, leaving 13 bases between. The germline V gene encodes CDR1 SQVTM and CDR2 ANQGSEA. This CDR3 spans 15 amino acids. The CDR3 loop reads CSVEDPFDSSYEQYF. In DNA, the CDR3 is TGCAGCGTTGAAGATCCGTTTGACAGTTCCTACGAGCAGTACTTC.

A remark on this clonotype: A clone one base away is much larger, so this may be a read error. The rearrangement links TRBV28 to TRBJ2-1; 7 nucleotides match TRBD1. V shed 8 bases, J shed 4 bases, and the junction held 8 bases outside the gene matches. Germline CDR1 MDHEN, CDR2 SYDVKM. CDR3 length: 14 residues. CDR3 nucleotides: TGTGCCAGCGGTCAGTCAGGGGGATACAATGAGCAGTTCTTC. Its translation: CASGQSGGYNEQFF.

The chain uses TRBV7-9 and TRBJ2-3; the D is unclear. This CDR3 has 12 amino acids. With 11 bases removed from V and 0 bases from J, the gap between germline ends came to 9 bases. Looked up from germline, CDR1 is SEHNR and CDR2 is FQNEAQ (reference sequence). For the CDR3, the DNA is TGTGCCGAAGGGCCTAGCACAGATACGCAGTATTTT. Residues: CAEGPSTDTQYF.

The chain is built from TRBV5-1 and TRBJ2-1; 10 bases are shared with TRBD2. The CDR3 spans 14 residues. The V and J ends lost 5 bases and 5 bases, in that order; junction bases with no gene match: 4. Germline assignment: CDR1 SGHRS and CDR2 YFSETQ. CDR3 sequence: CASRTSGSHNEQFF. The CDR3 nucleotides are TGCGCCAGCAGGACTAGCGGGTCCCACAATGAGCAGTTCTTC. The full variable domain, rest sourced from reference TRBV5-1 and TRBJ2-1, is KAGVTQTPRYLIKTRGQQVTLSCSPISGHRSVSWYQQTPGQGLQFLFEYFSETQRNKGNFPGRFSGRQFSNSRSEMNVSTLELGDSALYLCASRTSGSHNEQFFGPGTRLTVL.

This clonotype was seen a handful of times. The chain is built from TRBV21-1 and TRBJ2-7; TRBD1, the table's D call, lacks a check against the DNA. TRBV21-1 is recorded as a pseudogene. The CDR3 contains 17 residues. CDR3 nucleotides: TGTGCCAGCAGCAAACAAGGACAGGGGTTGAACTCCTACGAGCAGTACTTC. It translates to CASSKQGQGLNSYEQYF.

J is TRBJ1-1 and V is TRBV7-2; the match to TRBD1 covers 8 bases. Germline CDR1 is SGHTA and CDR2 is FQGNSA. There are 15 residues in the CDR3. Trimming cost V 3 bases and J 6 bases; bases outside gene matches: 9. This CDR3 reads CASSLVQGARAEAFF. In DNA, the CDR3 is TGTGCCAGCAGCTTGGTTCAGGGGGCGCGGGCTGAAGCTTTCTTT.

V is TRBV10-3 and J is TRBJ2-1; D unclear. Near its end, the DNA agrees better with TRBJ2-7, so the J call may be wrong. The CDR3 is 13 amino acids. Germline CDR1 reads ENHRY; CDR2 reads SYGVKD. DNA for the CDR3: TGTGCCATCAGTGAGGAGAAATACAATGAGCAGTACTTC. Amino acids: CAISEEKYNEQYF.

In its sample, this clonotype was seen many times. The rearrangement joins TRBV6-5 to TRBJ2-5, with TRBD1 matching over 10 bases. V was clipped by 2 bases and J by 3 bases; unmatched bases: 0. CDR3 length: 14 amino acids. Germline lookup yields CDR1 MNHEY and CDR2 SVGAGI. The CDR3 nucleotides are TGTGCCAGCAGTTACGGGACAGGGGAAGAGACCCAGTACTTC. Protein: CASSYGTGEETQYF.

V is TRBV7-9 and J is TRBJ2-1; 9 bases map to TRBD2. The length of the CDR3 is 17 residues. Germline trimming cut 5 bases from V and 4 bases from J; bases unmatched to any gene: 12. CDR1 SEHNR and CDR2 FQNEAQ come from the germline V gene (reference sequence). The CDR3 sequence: CASSQLSRLAAYNEQFF. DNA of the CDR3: TGTGCCAGCAGCCAACTTAGTAGACTAGCGGCTTACAATGAGCAGTTCTTC.

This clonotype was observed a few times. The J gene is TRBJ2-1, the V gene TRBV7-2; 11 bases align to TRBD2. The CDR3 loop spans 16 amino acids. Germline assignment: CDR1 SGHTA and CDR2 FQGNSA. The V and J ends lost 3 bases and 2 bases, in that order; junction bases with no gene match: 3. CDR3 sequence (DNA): TGTGCCAGCAGCTTCCGTAGCGGGAGGGCCTACAATGAGCAGTTCTTC. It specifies CASSFRSGRAYNEQFF.